This T cell receptor (beta chain) derives from a study of blood T cell repertoires in COVID-19. TCRdb's table, derived via immunoSEQ multiplex PCR, lists solely in-frame clones and lacks some. This table holds roughly 52,000 clones, 86% found once. This clone was counted between two and nine times. The CDR3 consists of 16 residues. Germline CDR1 and CDR2: KGHSH and LQKENI. The V and J ends lost 3 bases and 3 bases, in that order; junction bases with no gene match: 7. The receptor's source is an elderly woman with acute or convalescent COVID-19. The chain carries TRBV18 and TRBJ2-1; 8 nucleotides align to TRBD2. The sample was peripheral blood. CDR3 amino acids: CASSPLLAGLYNEQFF. Written as DNA, the CDR3 is TGTGCCAGCTCACCCCTATTAGCGGGGCTCTACAATGAGCAGTTCTTC. Full variable domain (rest looked up from reference TRBV18 and TRBJ2-1): NAGVMQNPRHLVRRRGQEARLRCSPMKGHSHVYWYRQLPEEGLKFMVYLQKENIIDESGMPKERFSAEFPKEGPSILRIQQVVRGDSAAYFCASSPLLAGLYNEQFFGPGTRLTVL.